The text below deals with one TCR beta chain. The antigen remains undetermined. 13 Jbeta primers and 60 Vbeta primers were used for the PCR. Profiled with immunoSEQ multiplex PCR; TCRdb holds only in-frame clones, not every one. The sample shows roughly 90,000 clones, and 15% sits with its ten largest clones. The data derive from a study of cytomegalovirus exposure and HLA in healthy donors. Study-wide results and caveats: The dataset shows that most TCR sequences were rare, while some public TCRs occurred in many donors.

The receptor comes from a man aged 50 to 59 in good health and CMV-seropositive. Sequencing used PBMCs.

The CDR3 reads CASSDTAYNEQFF. The CDR3 bases are TGTGCCAGCTCCGATACGGCCTACAATGAGCAGTTCTTC. The genes are TRBV25-1 and TRBJ2-1; no firm D call. CDR1 and CDR2 from the germline V gene are MGHDK and SYGVNS. Trimming removed 8 bases from V and 2 bases from J, with 10 bases in between. The CDR3 loop spans 13 amino acids.